The TCR beta chain under discussion was sequenced for a study of T cell repertoires in cytomegalovirus infection. Study details: Indications of both CMV infection and matching HLA type were provided by public TCR beta signatures.

This clonotype was observed at least ten times. What it recognizes is unknown. Points from the study as a whole: Ex vivo, HLA-C-restricted CMV-specific TCR beta clonotypes prevailed over the rest of the response. The study identified carriers of CMV plus the relevant HLA from cumulative public TCR beta family frequency.

The CDR3 runs to 15 residues. The germline V and J ends were trimmed by 7 bases and 1 base, with 14 bases remaining between them. Per the germline V gene, CDR1 is MDHEN and CDR2 is SYDVKM. TCRdb recomputed calls from the reads with MiXCR, one row per CDR3 protein. The sample records some 700,000 distinct CDR3 sequences, approximately 34% being singletons. V is TRBV28 and J is TRBJ1-5, with unresolved D. The receptor was derived from a human donor in good health (CMV status not recorded). Some clones in this sample may be carry-over from other donors' samples. The specimen sequenced was PBMCs. DNA for the CDR3: TGTGCCAGCAAATCTCCCCCCGAGAGCAATCAGCCCCAGCATTTT. It translates to CASKSPPESNQPQHF.